The rows below give T cell receptor beta chains drawn from one sample of a study of human T cells and chemical hapten exposure. TCRdb reanalysed the RACE reads using MiXCR and keeps one entry per CDR3 protein. Altogether 45,000 or so distinct CDR3 sequences are present, 3.5% to 4.5% being singletons, with the ten largest covering less than 6%. The material sequenced was whole blood. Every receptor here comes from a human donor in good health. Some clones in this sample may be carry-over from other donors' samples. Both conserved end residues are part of each CDR3.

j_call: TRBJ2-3
v_call: TRBV5-6
cdr3_aa: CASSLIAVTTDTQYF

j_call: TRBJ1-2
v_call: TRBV5-1
cdr3_aa: CASSPSATNYGYTF

j_call: TRBJ1-1
v_call: TRBV12-3/TRBV12-4
cdr3_aa: CASSPHRGGTTEAFF

j_call: TRBJ2-3
v_call: TRBV5-1
cdr3_aa: CASSLSGQPSTDTQYF

j_call: TRBJ2-1
v_call: TRBV12-3/TRBV12-4
cdr3_aa: CASRSLAGGRNEQFF

j_call: TRBJ2-5
v_call: TRBV7-4
cdr3_aa: CASSLPLTGRPQETQYF

j_call: TRBJ2-1
v_call: TRBV7-3
cdr3_aa: CASSLLYRDEQFF

j_call: TRBJ1-2
v_call: TRBV3-1
cdr3_aa: CASSQELTYYGYTF

j_call: TRBJ1-3
v_call: TRBV28
cdr3_aa: CASSLMALQGIPSGNTIYF

j_call: TRBJ2-7
v_call: TRBV14
cdr3_aa: CASSLRAAYEQYF

j_call: TRBJ1-1
v_call: TRBV24-1
cdr3_aa: CATSATPGEEAFF

j_call: TRBJ1-6
v_call: TRBV20-1
cdr3_aa: CSATGTVNSPLHF

j_call: TRBJ2-7
v_call: TRBV4-1
cdr3_aa: CASSQELATYEQYF

j_call: TRBJ2-1
v_call: TRBV3-1
cdr3_aa: CASSHRLAGEELQFF

j_call: TRBJ2-3
v_call: TRBV5-5
cdr3_aa: CASSRQGVGTDTQYF

j_call: TRBJ2-1
v_call: TRBV29-1
cdr3_aa: CSVVYSNNEQFF

j_call: TRBJ2-3
v_call: TRBV6-5
cdr3_aa: CASSRVEGGPTDTQYF

j_call: TRBJ1-5
v_call: TRBV10-3
cdr3_aa: CAISERGSNQPQHF

j_call: TRBJ1-1
v_call: TRBV29-1
cdr3_aa: CSVGRQGAGTEAFF

j_call: TRBJ2-1
v_call: TRBV2
cdr3_aa: CASSRGSRQFF

j_call: TRBJ2-1
v_call: TRBV6-1
cdr3_aa: CASSLREGDEQFF

j_call: TRBJ2-4
v_call: TRBV7-6
cdr3_aa: CASSLSPLSGTSRNIQYF

j_call: TRBJ2-2
v_call: TRBV20-1
cdr3_aa: CSATLGTGTGELFF

j_call: TRBJ1-4
v_call: TRBV5-1
cdr3_aa: CASSLHPEEKLFF

j_call: TRBJ2-3
v_call: TRBV5-1
cdr3_aa: CASRPMRGADTQYF

j_call: TRBJ1-5
v_call: TRBV28
cdr3_aa: CASSLPTGNQPQHF

j_call: TRBJ2-1
v_call: TRBV10-3
cdr3_aa: CAISGTSDTYNEQFF

j_call: TRBJ2-6
v_call: TRBV2
cdr3_aa: CALQELYALAGGAGANVLTF

j_call: TRBJ1-2
v_call: TRBV20-1
cdr3_aa: CSARQGGYGYTF

j_call: TRBJ2-7
v_call: TRBV28
cdr3_aa: CASSRRTGVYEQYF

j_call: TRBJ2-1
v_call: TRBV10-3
cdr3_aa: CAIAAEGEQFF

j_call: TRBJ2-3
v_call: TRBV4-1
cdr3_aa: CASSPLSSVGFTDTQYF

j_call: TRBJ2-3
v_call: TRBV4-1
cdr3_aa: CASSQEGEGSDTQYF

j_call: TRBJ2-1
v_call: TRBV11-2
cdr3_aa: CASSLVEGGTGFSEQFF

j_call: TRBJ2-1
v_call: TRBV4-1
cdr3_aa: CASSQDTRGSYNEQFF

j_call: TRBJ2-2
v_call: TRBV5-1
cdr3_aa: CASSSDRGHNTGELFF

j_call: TRBJ1-1
v_call: TRBV6-5
cdr3_aa: CASSAMNTEAFF

j_call: TRBJ1-1
v_call: TRBV21-1
cdr3_aa: CASSKGSGEEHTEAFF

j_call: TRBJ2-1
v_call: TRBV14
cdr3_aa: CASSQLGLADYNEQFF

j_call: TRBJ1-2
v_call: TRBV3-1
cdr3_aa: CASSLGHYGYTF

j_call: TRBJ1-1
v_call: TRBV6-6
cdr3_aa: CASTRDGGQVEAFF

j_call: TRBJ2-1
v_call: TRBV4-1
cdr3_aa: CASGAEGGDNEQFF